Each of the 2 T cell receptor beta chains below was sequenced from the same sample in a study of T cell responses to AZD1222 COVID-19 vaccine. TCRdb's copy holds only in-frame clones and misses some; the assay was immunoSEQ multiplex PCR. The repertoire holds some 110,000 clones, about 89% seen once, with more than 2.5% in the top ten. Sample: peripheral blood, taken 28 days after the second dose of the MenACWY control vaccine. All receptors come from an adult who received the MenACWY meningococcal vaccine as a control.

The chain uses TRBV7-9 and TRBJ2-7; 8 nucleotides agree with TRBD1. Germline CDR1 and CDR2: SEHNR and FQNEAQ (reference sequence). With V trimmed by 5 bases and J by 5 bases, 11 bases remained unmatched. This CDR3 contains 15 residues. The CDR3 spells CASSHHGQGPHEQYF. In DNA, the CDR3 is TGTGCCAGCAGCCACCACGGACAGGGTCCCCACGAGCAGTACTTC.

The chain links TRBV3-1 (or the pseudogene TRBV3-2) to TRBJ1-4; 10 bases match TRBD1. The ends lost 4 bases at V and 16 bases at J; junction bases unmatched: 12. Germline V gene data show CDR1 as LGHDT and CDR2 as YNNKEL (reference sequence). The CDR3 contains 14 residues. CDR3 loop: CASSLGTGAPVRFF. The CDR3 DNA is TGTGCCAGCAGCCTCGGGACAGGGGCCCCGGTGAGGTTTTTT.